The following is a TCR beta chain sequence with its context. The data were obtained in a study of blood T cell repertoires in COVID-19. Overall study context: COVID-19 samples from acute and convalescent phases originated in the United States, Italy and Spain. Sample material is recorded as cDNA or gDNA derived from T cells, B-cell-depleted T cells, or PBMCs.

Authors' data handling: It was from reference gene primer amplification that nucleated cell counts were estimated. The data were produced by immunoSEQ multiplex PCR, yet TCRdb's version contains in-frame clones alone and is incomplete. V and J calls and clone size are as listed in that table; D and trimming were resolved from the DNA. The repertoire holds 290,000 or so clones, with about 82% as singletons. Sample: peripheral blood. The TCR sequence derives from a man between 45 and 60 years old with active or convalescent COVID-19.

The CDR3 DNA reads TGTGCCAGCAGCTTGGGCGGACAGGGTGAAGCTTTCTTT. It is translated as CASSLGGQGEAFF. The chain joins TRBV5-5 to TRBJ1-1, with TRBD1 matching over 8 bases. The CDR3 runs to 13 residues. Germline loops: CDR1 SGHKS, CDR2 YYEKEE (reference sequence). Unmatched junction bases numbered 2, after V lost 0 bases and J lost 7 bases.